This T cell receptor (beta chain) was profiled in a study of shared clonotypes between healthy human individuals. Looked up from germline, CDR1 is KGHSH and CDR2 is LQKENI. V lost 0 bases and J lost 7, with 15 bases in between. The CDR3 totals 15 residues. Turning to this clone: What it binds is unknown.

This table comes from immunoSEQ multiplex PCR, and its TCRdb copy is limited to in-frame clones, with some not included. In the table there are about 590,000 clones, about 95% of which are singletons. Study observations and caveats: Sampling was confined to blood; repertoires within tissues likely differ. In the sorted subsets, rarefaction showed sequencing was incomplete despite large depth.

Naive CD8 isolation took CD45RO-negative cells positively selected for CCR7 and excluded terminally differentiated effector memory CD45RA+ cells. The J gene is TRBJ1-1, the V gene TRBV18; D may be TRBD1 (5 bases). Sequenced: naive CD8+ T cells sorted from blood. This receptor was identified in a woman aged 30 to 39 in good health. The CDR3 sequence: CASSPPGLTFLEAFF. In DNA, the CDR3 is TGTGCCAGCTCACCACCGGGGCTCACCTTCCTTGAAGCTTTCTTT.